Each of the 15 T cell receptor beta chains below was sequenced from the same sample in a study of regulatory T cells in long-lasting Graves disease. This sample's time point: newly diagnosed GD, antithyroid drugs for less than 3 months. The authors made the TCR library using RNA they extracted from PBMCs. Construction of the TCR beta libraries employed iRepertoire HTBI primers in conjunction with Arm-PCR of CDR3 regions. TCRdb passed the multiplex PCR reads through MiXCR, listing each CDR3 protein once. The sample carries roughly 560,000 distinct CDR3 sequences, 9.5% to 15% recorded once. This same sample was also part of a study on T cells in Graves' hyperthyroidism and ophthalmopathy.

The sample was peripheral blood mononuclear cells (PBMCs), taken at new diagnosis, from a patient treated with antithyroid drugs. These receptors were taken from a woman in her 30s with Graves disease.

There are many counts of this clonotype. The chain couples TRBV12-3 or TRBV12-4 to TRBJ2-1; TRBD1 or TRBD2 may be the D gene (5 bases each). This CDR3 comprises 14 residues. Trimming took off 5 bases at V and 5 bases at J, with 13 bases between the two ends. The CDR3 reads CASSPTGGHNEQFF. The DNA for the CDR3 is TGTGCCAGCAGTCCAACTGGGGGACACAATGAGCAGTTCTTC.

This chain connects TRBV2 to TRBJ2-5, with D unclear. Trimming took off 8 bases at V and 2 bases at J, with 9 bases between the two ends. Germline V lookup: CDR1 SNHLY, CDR2 FYNNEI. The CDR3 sequence is 12 residues long. CDR3 DNA sequence: TGTGCCAGCCGCGGTATACAAGAGACCCAGTACTTC. Its translation is CASRGIQETQYF.

This clonotype was recorded at least ten times. The chain carries TRBV6-1 and TRBJ1-2, with D perhaps matching TRBD1 (6 bases). V lost 3 bases and J lost 6, with 11 bases in between. Per germline, CDR1 MNHNS and CDR2 SASEGT. CDR3 length: 13 amino acids. CDR3 sequence (DNA): TGTGCCAGCAGTGATTTCGGGGGCGATGGCTACACCTTC. It yields the protein CASSDFGGDGYTF.

The chain is built from TRBV27 and TRBJ1-5; D is unresolved. This CDR3 spans 14 amino acids. Germline CDR1 is MNHEY and CDR2 is SMNVEV (reference sequence). Trimming left V 5 bases short and J 6 bases short, with 14 bases between. In nucleotides, the CDR3 is TGTGCCAGCAGTGCCGACCTTTTCAGTCAGCCCCAGCATTTT. Amino acids: CASSADLFSQPQHF.

This clonotype was counted ten times or more. The chain combines TRBV20-1 with TRBJ2-1; TRBD1 or TRBD2 may be the D gene (6 bases each). From germline, CDR1 is DFQATT and CDR2 SNEGSKA (reference sequence). Trimming removed 3 bases at V and 2 bases at J, with 14 bases between. CDR3 size: 15 residues. The DNA of the CDR3 is TGCAGTGCTAGCGGAGGGGGGAAACCCTACAATGAGCAGTTCTTC. Translation: CSASGGGKPYNEQFF.

The rearrangement uses TRBV10-3 and TRBJ1-4; D gene uncertain. Germline-derived CDR1 and CDR2 are ENHRY and SYGVKD. CDR3 length: 13 residues. The V gene lost 4 bases and the J gene lost 7 bases, with 10 bases spanning the gap. Here the CDR3 DNA reads TGTGCCATCAGTGTTGAGCTGTTTGAAAAACTGTTTTTT. It translates to CAISVELFEKLFF.

This clonotype was recorded at least ten times. The V gene is TRBV10-3, the J gene TRBJ1-2, with unresolved D. CDR3 length equals 15 residues. The V end was cut by 0 bases, the J end by 4 bases, with 12 bases between. Germline CDR1 reads ENHRY; CDR2 reads SYGVKD. As DNA, the CDR3 is TGTGCCATCAGTGAGTCGGCCAATTATTTCTATGGCTACACCTTC. Protein: CAISESANYFYGYTF.

The V and J genes are TRBV7-2 and TRBJ1-4; D is perhaps TRBD1 (5 bases). The germline CDR1 and CDR2 sequences are SGHTA and FQGNSA. The V end was cut by 5 bases, the J end by 6 bases, with 13 bases between. The CDR3 is made up of 14 amino acids. CDR3 nucleotides: TGTGCCAGCAGCCAAGACAGCAGGGATGAAAAACTGTTTTTT. Its protein is CASSQDSRDEKLFF.

The rearrangement joins TRBV10-3 to TRBJ1-6; D is uncertain. CDR1 is ENHRY and CDR2 is SYGVKD in the germline V gene. Between the trimmed V and J ends, which lost 3 bases and 4 bases, there was a span of 16 bases. The CDR3 is 17 residues long. For the CDR3, the DNA is TGTGCCATCAGTGATCTGGCAGATCCTACTTATAATTCACCCCTCCACTTT. It translates to CAISDLADPTYNSPLHF.

This clonotype came up many times. The rearrangement uses TRBV2 and TRBJ1-1; D perhaps matches TRBD1 (5 bases). V was pared by 2 bases and J by 6 bases, with 10 bases between. The CDR3 is 13 amino acids. Germline V gene sequence: CDR1 SNHLY, CDR2 FYNNEI. The CDR3 spells CASSEQGGPEAFF. The DNA for the CDR3 is TGTGCCAGCAGTGAACAGGGTGGTCCTGAAGCTTTCTTT.

Ten or more counts support this clonotype. This rearrangement joins TRBV6-5 to TRBJ2-5; D may be TRBD1 (5 bases). Trimming pared 8 bases from V and 3 bases from J, leaving 16 bases between. The germline CDR1 and CDR2 sequences are MNHEY and SVGAGI. The CDR3 loop spans 14 amino acids. The CDR3 region is CASRSWGREETQYF. CDR3 nucleotides: TGTGCCAGCCGTTCATGGGGCAGGGAAGAGACCCAGTACTTC.

The sample holds many counts of this clonotype. This chain uses TRBV12-3 or TRBV12-4 with TRBJ1-1, with D uncertain. V dropped 1 base and J dropped 8 bases, with 8 bases sitting between them. This CDR3 has 12 residues. The CDR3 loop is CASSLGTVEAFF. In DNA, the CDR3 is TGTGCCAGCAGTTTAGGGACGGTCGAAGCTTTCTTT.

V is TRBV5-1 and J is TRBJ2-4, with no clear D. Trimming cost V 6 bases and J 5 bases, with 9 bases left between them. Per germline, CDR1 SGHRS and CDR2 YFSETQ. There are 12 residues in the CDR3. The CDR3 region is CASTFNENIQYF. The CDR3 region has the DNA TGCGCCAGCACCTTCAATGAAAACATTCAGTACTTC.

V usage is TRBV9 and J usage is TRBJ1-2; 7 bases map to TRBD1. The CDR3 runs to 13 residues. J was trimmed by 3 bases and V by 5 bases; bases with no gene match: 4. In germline, CDR1 is SGDLS, CDR2 YYNGEE. CDR3 DNA: TGTGCCAGCAGACAGGGGTTCGACTATGGCTACACCTTC. Translation gives CASRQGFDYGYTF.

This clonotype was seen a few times. V usage is TRBV27 and J usage is TRBJ2-7, with 9 bases fitting TRBD1. Germline V gene data show CDR1 as MNHEY and CDR2 as SMNVEV (reference sequence). V lost 5 bases to trimming and J lost 5 bases; unmatched junction nucleotides: 7. This CDR3 has 14 residues. The chain's CDR3 is CASSPNRGRDEQYF. CDR3 nucleotides: TGTGCCAGCAGTCCTAACAGGGGGCGCGACGAGCAGTACTTC.